The 19 T cell receptor beta chains presented below share a single source sample, sequenced in a study of blood T cell repertoires in COVID-19. Only in-frame clones appear in the TCRdb table, and some are missing; sequencing was by immunoSEQ multiplex PCR. The sample has about 26,000 clones, 80% to 90% seen once. Sequencing was performed on peripheral blood. Receptor source: a woman older than 75 with COVID-19, enrolled during active disease.

DNA for the CDR3: TGTGCCAGCAGGCTAAGACAGGGAACTAATGAAAAACTGTTTTTT. Its protein product is CASRLRQGTNEKLFF. The chain has TRBV6-5 and TRBJ1-4, with 7 bases lining up with TRBD1. The CDR3 runs 15 residues. V shed 6 bases and J 1 base; nucleotides not matched to a gene: 5. CDR1 is MNHEY and CDR2 is SVGAGI in the germline V gene.

The chain couples TRBV3-1 (or the pseudogene TRBV3-2) to TRBJ1-2; D possibly corresponds to TRBD1 (5 bases). Germline V CDR1 and CDR2: LGHDT, YNNKEL (reference sequence). Between the trimmed V and J ends, which lost 1 base and 2 bases, there was a span of 5 bases. This CDR3 has 13 residues. The CDR3 is CASSQGQNYGYTF. CDR3 bases: TGTGCCAGCAGCCAAGGACAGAACTATGGCTACACCTTC.

This clone showed up just a few times. J is TRBJ2-7 and V is TRBV6-5; 7 bases match TRBD1. V lost 6 bases to trimming and J lost 5 bases; unmatched junction nucleotides: 7. CDR3 length: 13 residues. The V gene's germline CDR1 is MNHEY and CDR2 SVGAGI. CDR3 DNA sequence: TGTGCCAGCAGCAGACAGGGTTCCCACGAGCAGTACTTC. Translation: CASSRQGSHEQYF.

A few counts support this clone. The chain carries TRBV5-1 and TRBJ1-1, with unresolved D. Germline values: CDR1 SGHRS, CDR2 YFSETQ. The germline V and J ends were trimmed by 0 bases and 0 bases, with 12 bases remaining between them. The CDR3 totals 16 residues. The CDR3 protein is CASSLEIREVNTEAFF. In DNA, the CDR3 is TGCGCCAGCAGCTTGGAAATTAGGGAGGTGAACACTGAAGCTTTCTTT.

This clone was seen once. The chain joins TRBV25-1 to TRBJ2-5, with D possibly TRBD2 on 6 matching bases. There are 14 residues in the CDR3. V was clipped by 4 bases and J by 4 bases, with 13 bases between them. Germline assignment: CDR1 MGHDK and CDR2 SYGVNS. Here the CDR3 reads CASSGSGGPETQYF. CDR3 DNA: TGTGCCAGCAGTGGGTCCGGGGGACCAGAGACCCAGTACTTC.

This clone was counted only a few times. This rearrangement joins TRBV5-1 to TRBJ1-1; 7 bases line up with TRBD1. Germline-derived CDR1 and CDR2 are SGHRS and YFSETQ. CDR3 size: 15 residues. With V trimmed by 0 bases and J by 2 bases, 4 bases remained unmatched. DNA of the CDR3: TGCGCCAGCAGCTTGGACAGGGGAGGAAACACTGAAGCTTTCTTT. This codes for CASSLDRGGNTEAFF.

V and J are TRBV3-1 (or the pseudogene TRBV3-2) and TRBJ1-6; 8 bases line up with TRBD1. The CDR3 contains 15 residues. The germline CDR1 and CDR2 sequences are LGHDT and YNNKEL (reference sequence). Unmatched junction bases numbered 6, after V lost 4 bases and J lost 7 bases. The CDR3: CASSPGTGKNSPLHF. CDR3 nucleotide sequence: TGTGCCAGCAGCCCGGGGACAGGTAAAAATTCACCCCTCCACTTT.

The V and J genes are TRBV20-1 and TRBJ2-1, with 13 bases aligning to TRBD2. This CDR3 region has 14 residues. Germline assignment: CDR1 DFQATT and CDR2 SNEGSKA (reference sequence). V lost 3 bases, J lost 8 bases, and 4 bases stayed unmatched. CDR3 region: CSASRLAGGDEQFF. Here the CDR3 DNA reads TGCAGTGCTAGTCGACTAGCGGGGGGCGATGAGCAGTTCTTC.

The chain has TRBV5-4 and TRBJ1-1; a weak D match, TRBD1 (5 bases). CDR1 SGHNT and CDR2 YYREEE come from the germline V gene (reference sequence). CDR3 size: 14 residues. Trimming stripped 0 bases from V and 1 base from J, with 7 bases between. Here the CDR3 reads CASSLGGANTEAFF. DNA of the CDR3: TGTGCCAGCAGCTTGGGTGGGGCGAACACTGAAGCTTTCTTT. The full variable domain, with the rest looked up from reference TRBV5-4 and TRBJ1-1, is ETGVTQSPTHLIKTRGQQVTLRCSSQSGHNTVSWYQQALGQGPQFIFQYYREEENGRGNFPPRFSGLQFPNYSSELNVNALELDDSALYLCASSLGGANTEAFFGQGTRLTVV.

In this sample, this clone turned up once. This chain uses TRBV18 with TRBJ1-3; D might be TRBD1 (5 bases). The CDR3 runs 14 residues. Germline V gene lookup returns CDR1 KGHSH and CDR2 LQKENI. Trimming took 6 bases from V and 3 from J, leaving 12 bases between them. CDR3 in DNA: TGTGCCAGCTCTCCCGACAGCTTTGGAAACACCATATATTTT. Amino acid sequence: CASSPDSFGNTIYF.

V gene TRBV5-6 combines with J gene TRBJ2-3; D call uncertain. The CDR3 extends over 15 amino acids. Deletions cut 0 bases from V and 3 bases from J, with 11 bases between. The V gene's germline CDR1 is SGHDT and CDR2 YYEEEE. In nucleotides, the CDR3 is TGTGCCAGCAGCTTGGGTCCTACGGGTACAGATACGCAGTATTTT. Translated: CASSLGPTGTDTQYF.

The rearrangement links TRBV9 to TRBJ1-3, with 7 bases identical to TRBD1. Germline V gene data show CDR1 as SGDLS and CDR2 as YYNGEE. This CDR3 has 17 residues. Trimming cost V 0 bases and J 5 bases; bases outside gene matches: 11. The CDR3 loop is CASSVEPSDRVRNTIYF. In DNA, the CDR3 is TGTGCCAGCAGCGTAGAGCCTTCCGACAGGGTTAGAAACACCATATATTTT.

This clone was recorded once. The chain uses TRBV19 and TRBJ1-1; TRBD1 agrees at 7 bases. The junction had 11 bases not matched to a gene; V was cut back by 5 bases and J by 11 bases. Per the germline V gene, CDR1 is LNHDA and CDR2 is SQIVND (reference sequence). The CDR3 is 13 residues long. The CDR3, as DNA: TGTGCCAGTAGTCCCCCTCTCTTACAGGGGGCTTTCTTT. Translating gives CASSPPLLQGAFF.

This clone was seen a handful of times. The chain joins TRBV3-1 (or the pseudogene TRBV3-2) to TRBJ2-5; TRBD1 matches 9 bases. This CDR3 comprises 16 residues. The V gene's germline CDR1 is LGHDT and CDR2 YNNKEL (reference sequence). The ends lost 7 bases at V and 4 bases at J; junction bases unmatched: 13. This chain's CDR3 is CASNPPGTGQGETQYF. The CDR3 nucleotides read TGTGCCAGCAACCCTCCCGGGACAGGGCAGGGAGAGACCCAGTACTTC.

The J gene is TRBJ2-5, the V gene TRBV19, with D possibly TRBD2 on 6 matching bases. Germline V lookup: CDR1 LNHDA, CDR2 SQIVND (reference sequence). CDR3 size: 18 residues. Trimming took off 3 bases at V and 4 bases at J, with 24 bases between the two ends. CDR3 sequence: CASSIPSPGPAGGETQYF. The CDR3, as DNA: TGTGCCAGTAGTATTCCTTCCCCGGGCCCAGCCGGGGGAGAGACCCAGTACTTC.

This chain joins TRBV5-8 and TRBJ2-1; D is possibly TRBD2 (5 bases). The CDR3 extends over 18 amino acids. The germline V and J ends were trimmed by 2 bases and 3 bases, with 21 bases remaining between them. From germline, CDR1 is SGHTS and CDR2 YDEGEE. CDR3 bases: TGTGCCAGCAGCTTCGATACTAGTTGGACTCCACTCTACAATGAGCAGTTCTTC. This gives the protein CASSFDTSWTPLYNEQFF.

Here the CDR3 DNA reads TGTGCCAGCAGCCTGACTAGCGGGGGACACACAGATACGCAGTATTTT. Translation gives CASSLTSGGHTDTQYF. The V call is TRBV3-1 (or the pseudogene TRBV3-2), the J call TRBJ2-3, with TRBD2 matching over 12 bases. The CDR3 consists of 16 residues. Germline V gene lookup returns CDR1 LGHDT and CDR2 YNNKEL (reference sequence). Trimming at V came to 4 bases and at J to 2 bases, leaving 4 bases not matched to a gene.

This chain uses TRBV5-4 with TRBJ1-1, with a possible D match to TRBD1 (5 bases). This CDR3 contains 14 residues. Between the trimmed V and J ends, which lost 6 bases and 2 bases, there was a span of 14 bases. The germline CDR1 and CDR2 sequences are SGHNT and YYREEE (reference sequence). The CDR3 here is CASTFDSFNTEAFF. The CDR3 DNA reads as TGTGCCAGCACCTTTGACAGTTTCAACACTGAAGCTTTCTTT.

The rearrangement joins TRBV7-7 to TRBJ1-2; D gene ambiguous. Germline V lookup: CDR1 SSHAT, CDR2 FNYEAQ (reference sequence). The CDR3 totals 16 residues. V was shortened by 2 bases and J by 5 bases, with 18 bases between the two germline ends. The CDR3 is CASSLTAGAARYGYTF. CDR3 bases: TGTGCCAGCAGCTTAACCGCGGGTGCAGCCCGATATGGCTACACCTTC. Full variable domain (rest looked up from reference TRBV7-7 and TRBJ1-2): GAGVSQSPRYKVTKRGQDVTLRCDPISSHATLYWYQQALGQGPEFLTYFNYEAQPDKSGLPSDRFSAERPEGSISTLTIQRTEQRDSAMYRCASSLTAGAARYGYTFGSGTRLTVV.